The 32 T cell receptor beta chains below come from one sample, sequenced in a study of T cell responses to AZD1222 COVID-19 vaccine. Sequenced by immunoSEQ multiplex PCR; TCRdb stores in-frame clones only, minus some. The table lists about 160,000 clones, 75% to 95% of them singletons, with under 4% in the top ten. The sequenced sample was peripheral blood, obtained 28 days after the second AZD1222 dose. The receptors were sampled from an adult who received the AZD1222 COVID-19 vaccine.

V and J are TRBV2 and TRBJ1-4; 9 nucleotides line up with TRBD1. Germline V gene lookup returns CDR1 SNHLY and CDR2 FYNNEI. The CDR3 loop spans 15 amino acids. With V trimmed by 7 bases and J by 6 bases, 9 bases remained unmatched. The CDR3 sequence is CASKTPGQGYEKLFF. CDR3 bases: TGTGCCAGCAAGACACCGGGACAGGGTTATGAAAAACTGTTTTTT.

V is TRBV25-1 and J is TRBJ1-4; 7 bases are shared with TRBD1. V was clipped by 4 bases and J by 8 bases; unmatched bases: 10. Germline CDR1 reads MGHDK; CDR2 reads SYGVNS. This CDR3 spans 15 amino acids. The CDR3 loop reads CASSALRGKREKLFF. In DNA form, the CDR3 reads TGTGCCAGCAGTGCACTCAGGGGGAAGAGGGAAAAACTGTTTTTT. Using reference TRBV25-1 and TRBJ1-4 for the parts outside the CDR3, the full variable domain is EADIYQTPRYLVIGTGKKITLECSQTMGHDKMYWYQQDPGMELHLIHYSYGVNSTEKGDLSSESTVSRIRTEHFPLTLESARPSHTSQYLCASSALRGKREKLFFGSGTQLSVL.

CDR3 protein: CASSMEVRGPAFF. The CDR3 nucleotides are TGTGCCAGTAGTATGGAGGTCAGAGGGCCCGCTTTCTTT. The chain couples TRBV19 to TRBJ1-1; D gene ambiguous. There are 13 residues in the CDR3. Germline V gives CDR1 LNHDA, CDR2 SQIVND (reference sequence). Trimming took off 3 bases at V and 11 bases at J, with 16 bases between the two ends.

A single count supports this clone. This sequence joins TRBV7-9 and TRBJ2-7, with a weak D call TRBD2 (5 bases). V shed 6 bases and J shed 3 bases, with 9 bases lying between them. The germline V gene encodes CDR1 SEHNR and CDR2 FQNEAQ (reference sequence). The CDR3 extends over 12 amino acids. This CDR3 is CASSASNYEQYF. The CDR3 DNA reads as TGTGCCAGCAGTGCTAGCAACTACGAGCAGTACTTC.

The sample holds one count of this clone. The CDR3 loop is CSADRGRMNTEAFF. The CDR3 region has the DNA TGCAGCGCGGACAGGGGGCGCATGAACACTGAAGCTTTCTTT. The chain is built from TRBV29-1 and TRBJ1-1, with TRBD1 identical over 11 bases. The length of the CDR3 is 14 residues. V trimming: 7 bases; J trimming: 0 bases; junction bases outside the gene matches: 4. Germline V gene lookup returns CDR1 SQVTM and CDR2 ANQGSEA. The whole variable domain, remainder taken from reference TRBV29-1 and TRBJ1-1, is SAVISQKPSRDICQRGTSLTIQCQVDSQVTMMFWYRQQPGQSLTLIATANQGSEATYESGFVIDKFPISRPNLTFSTLTVSNMSPEDSSIYLCSADRGRMNTEAFFGQGTRLTVV.

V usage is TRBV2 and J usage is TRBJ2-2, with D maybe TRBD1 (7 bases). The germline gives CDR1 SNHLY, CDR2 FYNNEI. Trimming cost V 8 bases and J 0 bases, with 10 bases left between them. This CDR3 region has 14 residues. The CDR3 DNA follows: TGTGCCAGCCGCGGGACAGCGAACACCGGGGAGCTGTTTTTT. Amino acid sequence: CASRGTANTGELFF. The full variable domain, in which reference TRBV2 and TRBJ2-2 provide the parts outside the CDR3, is EPEVTQTPSHQVTQMGQEVILRCVPISNHLYFYWYRQILGQKVEFLVSFYNNEISEKSEIFDDQFSVERPDGSNFTLKIRSTKLEDSAMYFCASRGTANTGELFFGEGSRLTVL.

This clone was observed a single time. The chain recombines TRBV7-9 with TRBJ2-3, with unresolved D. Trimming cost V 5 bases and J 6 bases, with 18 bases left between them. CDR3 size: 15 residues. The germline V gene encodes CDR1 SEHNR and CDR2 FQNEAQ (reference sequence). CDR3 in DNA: TGTGCCAGCAGCCCCCTTCTACACACGGCGGATACGCAGTATTTT. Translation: CASSPLLHTADTQYF.

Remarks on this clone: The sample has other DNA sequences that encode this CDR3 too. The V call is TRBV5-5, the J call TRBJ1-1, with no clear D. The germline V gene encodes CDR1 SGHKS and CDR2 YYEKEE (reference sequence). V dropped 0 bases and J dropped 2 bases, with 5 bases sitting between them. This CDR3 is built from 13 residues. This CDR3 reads CASSLGSNTEAFF. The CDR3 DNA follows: TGTGCCAGCAGCTTGGGGAGTAACACTGAAGCTTTCTTT. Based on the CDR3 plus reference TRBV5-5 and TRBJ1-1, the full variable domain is DAGVTQSPTHLIKTRGQQVTLRCSPISGHKSVSWYQQVLGQGPQFIFQYYEKEERGRGNFPDRFSARQFPNYSSELNVNALLLGDSALYLCASSLGSNTEAFFGQGTRLTVV.

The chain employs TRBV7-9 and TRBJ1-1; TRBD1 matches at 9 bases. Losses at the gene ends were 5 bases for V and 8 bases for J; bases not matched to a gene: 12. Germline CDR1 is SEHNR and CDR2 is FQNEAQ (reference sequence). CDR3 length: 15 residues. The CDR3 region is CASSRARTGELEAFF. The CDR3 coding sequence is TGTGCCAGCAGCCGCGCCCGGACAGGGGAACTGGAAGCTTTCTTT.

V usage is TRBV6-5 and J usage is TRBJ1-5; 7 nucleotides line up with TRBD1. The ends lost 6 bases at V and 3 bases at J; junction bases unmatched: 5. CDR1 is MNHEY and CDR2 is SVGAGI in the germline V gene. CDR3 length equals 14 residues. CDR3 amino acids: CASRLDRDNQPQHF. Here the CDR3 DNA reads TGTGCCAGCAGGTTAGACAGGGACAATCAGCCCCAGCATTTT.

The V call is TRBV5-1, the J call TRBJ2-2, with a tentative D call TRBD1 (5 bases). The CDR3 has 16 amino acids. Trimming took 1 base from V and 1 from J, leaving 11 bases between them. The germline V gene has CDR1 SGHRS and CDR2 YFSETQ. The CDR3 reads CASSLNSGMNTGELFF. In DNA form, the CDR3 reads TGCGCCAGCAGCTTGAATTCAGGGATGAACACCGGGGAGCTGTTTTTT.

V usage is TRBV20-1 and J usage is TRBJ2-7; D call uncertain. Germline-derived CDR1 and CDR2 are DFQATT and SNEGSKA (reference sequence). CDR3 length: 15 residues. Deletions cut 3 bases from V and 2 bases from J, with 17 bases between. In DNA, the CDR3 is TGCAGTGCTAGTTCAACGGCCCACAACACCTACGAGCAGTACTTC. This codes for CSASSTAHNTYEQYF.

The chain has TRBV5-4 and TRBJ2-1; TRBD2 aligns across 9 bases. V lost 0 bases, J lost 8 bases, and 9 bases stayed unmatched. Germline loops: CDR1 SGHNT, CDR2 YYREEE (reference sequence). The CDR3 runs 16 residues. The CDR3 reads CASSLVGTSRRHEQFF. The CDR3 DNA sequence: TGTGCCAGCAGCTTGGTGGGGACTAGCAGACGTCATGAGCAGTTCTTC.

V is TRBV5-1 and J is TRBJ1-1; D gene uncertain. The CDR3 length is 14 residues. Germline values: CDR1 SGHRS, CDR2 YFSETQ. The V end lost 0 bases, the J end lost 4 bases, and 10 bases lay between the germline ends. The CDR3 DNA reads TGCGCCAGCAGCTTGGAAGGGAGCGCCACTGAAGCTTTCTTT. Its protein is CASSLEGSATEAFF. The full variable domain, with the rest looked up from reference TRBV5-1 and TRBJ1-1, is KAGVTQTPRYLIKTRGQQVTLSCSPISGHRSVSWYQQTPGQGLQFLFEYFSETQRNKGNFPGRFSGRQFSNSRSEMNVSTLELGDSALYLCASSLEGSATEAFFGQGTRLTVV.

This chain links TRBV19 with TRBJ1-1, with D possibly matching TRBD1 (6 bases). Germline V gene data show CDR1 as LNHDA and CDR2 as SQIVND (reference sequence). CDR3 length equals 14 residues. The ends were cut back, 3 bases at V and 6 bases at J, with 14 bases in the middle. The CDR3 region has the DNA TGTGCCAGTAGTATTGGGGGCCTAGGACCTGAAGCTTTCTTT. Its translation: CASSIGGLGPEAFF.

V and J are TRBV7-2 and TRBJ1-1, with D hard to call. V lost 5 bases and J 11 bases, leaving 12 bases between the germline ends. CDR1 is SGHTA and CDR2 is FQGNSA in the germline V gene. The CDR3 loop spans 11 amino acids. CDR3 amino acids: CASSPSIGAFF. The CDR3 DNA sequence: TGTGCCAGCAGCCCCTCCATTGGCGCTTTCTTT.

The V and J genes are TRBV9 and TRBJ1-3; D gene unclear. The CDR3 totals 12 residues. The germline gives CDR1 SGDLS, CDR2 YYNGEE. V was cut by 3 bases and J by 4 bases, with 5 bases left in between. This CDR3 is CASSDLGNTIYF. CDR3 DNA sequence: TGTGCCAGCAGCGATTTGGGAAACACCATATATTTT.

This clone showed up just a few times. The CDR3 is CASSPNMGPNEQYF. CDR3 nucleotides: TGTGCCAGCAGCCCCAATATGGGCCCGAACGAGCAGTACTTC. The chain has TRBV7-6 and TRBJ2-7; D gene ambiguous. Germline V CDR1 and CDR2: SGHVS, FNYEAQ. CDR3 size: 14 residues. The V end was cut by 5 bases, the J end by 5 bases, with 16 bases between.

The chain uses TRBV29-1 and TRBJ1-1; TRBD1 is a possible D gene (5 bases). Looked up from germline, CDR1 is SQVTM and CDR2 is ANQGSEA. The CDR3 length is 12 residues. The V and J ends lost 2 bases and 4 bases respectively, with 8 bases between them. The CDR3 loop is CSVELRGTEAFF. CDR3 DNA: TGCAGCGTTGAACTGAGGGGCACTGAAGCTTTCTTT.

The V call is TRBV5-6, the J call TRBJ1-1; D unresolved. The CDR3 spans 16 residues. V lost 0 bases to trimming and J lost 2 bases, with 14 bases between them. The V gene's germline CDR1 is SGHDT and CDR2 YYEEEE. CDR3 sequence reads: CASSLGPSTVNTEAFF. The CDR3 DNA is TGTGCCAGCAGCTTGGGCCCTTCGACGGTTAACACTGAAGCTTTCTTT.

The CDR3 spells CASSTSGREYNEQFF. The CDR3 bases are TGTGCCAGTAGTACTAGCGGGAGGGAATACAATGAGCAGTTCTTC. The chain has TRBV19 and TRBJ2-1, with 12 positions matching TRBD2. CDR1 LNHDA and CDR2 SQIVND come from the germline V gene (reference sequence). After removal of 4 bases from V and 4 bases from J, the junction contained 2 bases not matched to a gene. The CDR3 loop spans 15 amino acids.

CDR3 sequence: CASSKYRVINTEAFF. The CDR3 coding sequence is TGTGCCAGCAGTAAATACAGGGTGATAAACACTGAAGCTTTCTTT. The V gene is TRBV27, the J gene TRBJ1-1; tentatively, D is TRBD1 (6 bases). V was cut by 5 bases and J by 2 bases, with 15 bases left in between. Germline CDR1 reads MNHEY; CDR2 reads SMNVEV (reference sequence). The CDR3 loop spans 15 amino acids.

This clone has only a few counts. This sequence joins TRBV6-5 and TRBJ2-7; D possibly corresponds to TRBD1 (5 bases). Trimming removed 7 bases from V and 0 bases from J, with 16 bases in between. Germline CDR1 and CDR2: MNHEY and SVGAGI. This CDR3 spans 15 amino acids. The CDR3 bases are TGTGCCAGCAACTCACAGGCCTCTCTCTCCTACGAGCAGTACTTC. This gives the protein CASNSQASLSYEQYF.

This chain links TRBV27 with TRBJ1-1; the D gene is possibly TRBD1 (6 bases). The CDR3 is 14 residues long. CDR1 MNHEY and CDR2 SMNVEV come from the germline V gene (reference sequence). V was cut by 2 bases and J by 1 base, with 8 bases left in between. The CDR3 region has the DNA TGTGCCAGCAGTTTAATAGGGGGGAACACTGAAGCTTTCTTT. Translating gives CASSLIGGNTEAFF.

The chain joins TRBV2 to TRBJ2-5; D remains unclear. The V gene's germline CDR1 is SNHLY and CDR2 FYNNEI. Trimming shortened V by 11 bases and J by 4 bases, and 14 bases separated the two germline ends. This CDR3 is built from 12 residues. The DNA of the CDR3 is TGTGCCGGCTCTAGTATAGGAGAGACCCAGTACTTC. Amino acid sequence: CAGSSIGETQYF.

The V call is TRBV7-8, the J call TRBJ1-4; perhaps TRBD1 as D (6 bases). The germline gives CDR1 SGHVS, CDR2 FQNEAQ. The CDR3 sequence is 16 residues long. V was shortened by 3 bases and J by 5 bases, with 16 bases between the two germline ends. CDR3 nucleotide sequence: TGTGCCAGCAGCTTGGAGCCCCATACAGGGAATGAAAAACTGTTTTTT. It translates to CASSLEPHTGNEKLFF. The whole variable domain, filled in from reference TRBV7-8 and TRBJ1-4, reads GAGVSQSPRYKVAKRGQDVALRCDPISGHVSLFWYQQALGQGPEFLTYFQNEAQLDKSGLPSDRFFAERPEGSVSTLKIQRTQQEDSAVYLCASSLEPHTGNEKLFFGSGTQLSVL.

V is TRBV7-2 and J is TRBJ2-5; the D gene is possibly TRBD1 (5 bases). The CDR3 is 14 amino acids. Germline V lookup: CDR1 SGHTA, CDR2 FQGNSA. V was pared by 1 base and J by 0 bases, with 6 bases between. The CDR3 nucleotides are TGTGCCAGCAGCTTAGGACAGAACCAAGAGACCCAGTACTTC. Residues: CASSLGQNQETQYF.

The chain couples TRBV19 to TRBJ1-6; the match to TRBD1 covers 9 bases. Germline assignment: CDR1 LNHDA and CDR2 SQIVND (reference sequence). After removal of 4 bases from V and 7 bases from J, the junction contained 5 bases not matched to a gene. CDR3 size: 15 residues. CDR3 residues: CASSTLTGGNSPLHF. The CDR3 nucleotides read TGTGCCAGTAGTACGTTGACAGGGGGGAATTCACCCCTCCACTTT.

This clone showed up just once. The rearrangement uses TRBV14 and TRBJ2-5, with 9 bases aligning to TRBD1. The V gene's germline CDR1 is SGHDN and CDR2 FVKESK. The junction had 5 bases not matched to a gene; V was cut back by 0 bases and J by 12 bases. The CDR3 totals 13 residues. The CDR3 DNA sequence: TGTGCCAGCAGCCAAGATCTTGGGGACAGGGAGTACTTC. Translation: CASSQDLGDREYF.

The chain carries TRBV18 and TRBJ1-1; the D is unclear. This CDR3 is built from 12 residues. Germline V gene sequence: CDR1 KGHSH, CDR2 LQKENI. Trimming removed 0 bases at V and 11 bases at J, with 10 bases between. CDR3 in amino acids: CASSPPSGTAFF. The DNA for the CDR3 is TGTGCCAGCTCACCACCCAGCGGAACGGCTTTCTTT.

CDR3 in amino acids: CASSPPGGTTYEQYF. The CDR3 region has the DNA TGTGCCAGCAGCCCACCGGGAGGCACCACCTACGAGCAGTACTTC. V and J are TRBV7-9 and TRBJ2-7; 7 bases line up with TRBD2. V was pared by 5 bases and J by 2 bases, with 9 bases of the junction left unmatched. The germline V gene has CDR1 SEHNR and CDR2 FQNEAQ (reference sequence). The CDR3 extends over 15 amino acids.

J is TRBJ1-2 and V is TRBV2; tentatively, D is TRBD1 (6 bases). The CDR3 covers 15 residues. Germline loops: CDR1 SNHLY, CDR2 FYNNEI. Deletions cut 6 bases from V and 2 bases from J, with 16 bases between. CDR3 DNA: TGTGCCAGCAGGAATACAGGGACCAAAAACTATGGCTACACCTTC. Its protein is CASRNTGTKNYGYTF. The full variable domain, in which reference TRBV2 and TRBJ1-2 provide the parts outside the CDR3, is EPEVTQTPSHQVTQMGQEVILRCVPISNHLYFYWYRQILGQKVEFLVSFYNNEISEKSEIFDDQFSVERPDGSNFTLKIRSTKLEDSAMYFCASRNTGTKNYGYTFGSGTRLTVV.